A single T cell receptor (beta chain) is shown here with its context. Its antigen is not identified. The ends lost 6 bases at V and 4 bases at J; junction bases unmatched: 8. Looked up from germline, CDR1 is LNHDA and CDR2 is SQIVND (reference sequence). This CDR3 contains 15 residues. The entry originates in a study of T cell responses to AZD1222 COVID-19 vaccine. Study conclusions and caveats: Only after the peak T cell response were repertoires sampled. Reportedly, close to half of spike-specific TCRs are directed against unmutated variant regions.

TCRdb keeps only in-frame clones here, not all; method: immunoSEQ multiplex PCR. Counted here are about 100,000 clones, just under 90% occurring once; the ten biggest clones make up around a sixth. This TCR came from an adult in good health. Source: peripheral blood, taken on day 0 of AZD1222 vaccination. The chain links TRBV19 to TRBJ2-5; 10 bases agree with TRBD1. CDR3 loop: CASSGGQGKPETQYF. DNA of the CDR3: TGTGCCAGTAGCGGGGGACAGGGGAAGCCAGAGACCCAGTACTTC. Drawing the rest from reference TRBV19 and TRBJ2-5, the complete variable domain is DGGITQSPKYLFRKEGQNVTLSCEQNLNHDAMYWYRQDPGQGLRLIYYSQIVNDFQKGDIAEGYSVSREKKESFPLTVTSAQKNPTAFYLCASSGGQGKPETQYFGPGTRLLVL.